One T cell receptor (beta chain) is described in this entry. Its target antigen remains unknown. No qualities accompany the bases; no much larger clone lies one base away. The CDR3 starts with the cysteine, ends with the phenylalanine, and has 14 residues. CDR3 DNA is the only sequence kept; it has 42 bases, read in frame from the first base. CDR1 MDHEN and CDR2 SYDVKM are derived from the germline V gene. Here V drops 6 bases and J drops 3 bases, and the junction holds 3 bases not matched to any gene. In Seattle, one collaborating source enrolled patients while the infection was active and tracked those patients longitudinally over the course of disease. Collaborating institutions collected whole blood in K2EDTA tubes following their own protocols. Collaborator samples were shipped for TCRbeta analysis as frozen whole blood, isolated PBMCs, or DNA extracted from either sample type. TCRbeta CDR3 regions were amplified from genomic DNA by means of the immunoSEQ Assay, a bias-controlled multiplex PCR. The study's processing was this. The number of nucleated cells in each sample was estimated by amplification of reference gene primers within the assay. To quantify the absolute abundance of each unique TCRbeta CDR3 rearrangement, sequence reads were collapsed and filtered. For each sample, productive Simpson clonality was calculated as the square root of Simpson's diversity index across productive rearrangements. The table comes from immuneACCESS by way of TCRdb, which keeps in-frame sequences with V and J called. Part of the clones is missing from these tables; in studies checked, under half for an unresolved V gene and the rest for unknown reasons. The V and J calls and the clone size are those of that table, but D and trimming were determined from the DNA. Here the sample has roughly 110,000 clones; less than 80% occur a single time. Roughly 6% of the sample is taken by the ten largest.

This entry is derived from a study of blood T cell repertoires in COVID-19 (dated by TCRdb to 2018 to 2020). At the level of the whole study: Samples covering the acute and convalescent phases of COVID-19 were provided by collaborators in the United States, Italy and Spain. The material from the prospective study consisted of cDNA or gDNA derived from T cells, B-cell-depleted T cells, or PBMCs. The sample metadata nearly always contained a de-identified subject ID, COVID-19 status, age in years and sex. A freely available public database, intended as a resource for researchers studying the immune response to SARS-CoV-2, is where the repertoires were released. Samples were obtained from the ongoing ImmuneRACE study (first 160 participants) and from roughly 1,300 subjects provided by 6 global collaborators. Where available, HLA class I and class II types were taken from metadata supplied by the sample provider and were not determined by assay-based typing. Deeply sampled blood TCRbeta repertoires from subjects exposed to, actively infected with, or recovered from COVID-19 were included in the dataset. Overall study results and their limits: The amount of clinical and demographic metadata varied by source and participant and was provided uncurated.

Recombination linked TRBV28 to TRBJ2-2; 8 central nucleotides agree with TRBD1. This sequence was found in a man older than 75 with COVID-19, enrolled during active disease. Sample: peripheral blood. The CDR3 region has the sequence CASSMTGDTGELFF. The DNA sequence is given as TGTGCCAGCAGCATGACAGGGGACACCGGGGAGCTGTTTTTT.